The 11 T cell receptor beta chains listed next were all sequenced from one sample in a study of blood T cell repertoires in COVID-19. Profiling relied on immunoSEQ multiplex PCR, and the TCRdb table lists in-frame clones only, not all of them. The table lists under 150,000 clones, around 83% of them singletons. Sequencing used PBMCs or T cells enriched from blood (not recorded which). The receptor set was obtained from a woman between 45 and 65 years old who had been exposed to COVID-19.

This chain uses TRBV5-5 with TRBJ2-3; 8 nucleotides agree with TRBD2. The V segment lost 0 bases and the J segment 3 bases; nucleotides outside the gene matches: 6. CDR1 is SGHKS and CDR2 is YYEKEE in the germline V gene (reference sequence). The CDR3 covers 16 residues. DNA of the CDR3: TGTGCCAGCAGCTTGGCTCCCGGGACTAGAACAGATACGCAGTATTTT. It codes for CASSLAPGTRTDTQYF.

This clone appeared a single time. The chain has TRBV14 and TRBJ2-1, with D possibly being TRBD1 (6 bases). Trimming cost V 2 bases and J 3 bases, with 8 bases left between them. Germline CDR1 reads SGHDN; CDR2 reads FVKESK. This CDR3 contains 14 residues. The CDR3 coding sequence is TGTGCCAGCAGCCAAACAGGGTACTACAATGAGCAGTTCTTC. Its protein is CASSQTGYYNEQFF. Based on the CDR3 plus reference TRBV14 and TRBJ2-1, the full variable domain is EAGVTQFPSHSVIEKGQTVTLRCDPISGHDNLYWYRRVMGKEIKFLLHFVKESKQDESGMPNNRFLAERTGGTYSTLKVQPAELEDSGVYFCASSQTGYYNEQFFGPGTRLTVL.

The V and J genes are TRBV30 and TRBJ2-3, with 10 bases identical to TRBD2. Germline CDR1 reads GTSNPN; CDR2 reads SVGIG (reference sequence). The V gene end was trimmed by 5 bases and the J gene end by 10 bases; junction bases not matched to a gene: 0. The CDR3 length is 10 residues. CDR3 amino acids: CAWGLAAQYF. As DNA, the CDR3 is TGTGCCTGGGGACTAGCGGCGCAGTATTTT. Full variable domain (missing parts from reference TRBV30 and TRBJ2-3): SQTIHQWPATLVQPVGSPLSLECTVEGTSNPNLYWYRQAAGRGLQLLFYSVGIGQISSEVPQNLSASRPQDRQFILSSKKLLLSDSGFYLCAWGLAAQYFGPGTRLTVL.

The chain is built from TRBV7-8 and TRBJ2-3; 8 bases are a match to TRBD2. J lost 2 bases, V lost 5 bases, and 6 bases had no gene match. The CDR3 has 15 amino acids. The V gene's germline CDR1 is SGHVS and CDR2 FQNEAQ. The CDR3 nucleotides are TGTGCCAGCAGCCGATTAGCGGGGACCACAGATACGCAGTATTTT. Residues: CASSRLAGTTDTQYF. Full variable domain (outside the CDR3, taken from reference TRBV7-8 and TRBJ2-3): GAGVSQSPRYKVAKRGQDVALRCDPISGHVSLFWYQQALGQGPEFLTYFQNEAQLDKSGLPSDRFFAERPEGSVSTLKIQRTQQEDSAVYLCASSRLAGTTDTQYFGPGTRLTVL.

The CDR3 loop is CASSSPLRPGLGRGEQYF. CDR3 in DNA: TGTGCCAGCAGTTCGCCCTTAAGACCGGGACTCGGCCGGGGCGAGCAGTACTTC. The chain couples TRBV27 to TRBJ2-7; D is possibly TRBD2 (6 bases). Germline values: CDR1 MNHEY, CDR2 SMNVEV (reference sequence). V dropped 4 bases and J dropped 6 bases, with 28 bases sitting between them. CDR3 length: 18 amino acids.

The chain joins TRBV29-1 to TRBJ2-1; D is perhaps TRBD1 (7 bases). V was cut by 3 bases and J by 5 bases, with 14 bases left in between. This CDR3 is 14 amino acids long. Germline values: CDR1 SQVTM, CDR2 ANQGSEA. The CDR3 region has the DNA TGCAGCGTTGAGGCAGGGGGGTTTGACAATGAGCAGTTCTTC. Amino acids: CSVEAGGFDNEQFF.

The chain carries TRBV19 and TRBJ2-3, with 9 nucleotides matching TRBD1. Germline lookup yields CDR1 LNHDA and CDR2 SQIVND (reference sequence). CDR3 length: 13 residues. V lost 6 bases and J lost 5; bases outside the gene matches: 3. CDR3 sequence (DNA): TGTGCCAGTAGGTGGGACAGGGAAGATACGCAGTATTTT. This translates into CASRWDREDTQYF.

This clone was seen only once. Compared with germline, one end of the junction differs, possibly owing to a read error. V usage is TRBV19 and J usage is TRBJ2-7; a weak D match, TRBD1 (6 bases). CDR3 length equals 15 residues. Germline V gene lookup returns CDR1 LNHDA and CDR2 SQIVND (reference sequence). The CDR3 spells CASSLDRLSSYEQYF. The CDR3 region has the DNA TGTGCCAGTAGTTTAGACAGGCTGAGCTCCTACGAGCAGTACTTC.

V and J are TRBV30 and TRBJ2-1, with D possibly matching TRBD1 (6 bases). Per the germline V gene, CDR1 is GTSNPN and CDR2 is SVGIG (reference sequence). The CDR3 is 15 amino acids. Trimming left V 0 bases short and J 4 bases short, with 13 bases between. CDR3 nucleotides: TGTGCCTGGAGTGTAGTAGGGGGAAGGTACAATGAGCAGTTCTTC. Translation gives CAWSVVGGRYNEQFF.

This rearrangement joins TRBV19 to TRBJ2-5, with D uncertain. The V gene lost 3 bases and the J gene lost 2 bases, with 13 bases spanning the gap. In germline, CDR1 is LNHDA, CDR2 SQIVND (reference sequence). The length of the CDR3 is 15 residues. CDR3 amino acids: CASSISHGLQETQYF. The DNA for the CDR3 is TGTGCCAGTAGTATTTCCCACGGGTTACAAGAGACCCAGTACTTC.

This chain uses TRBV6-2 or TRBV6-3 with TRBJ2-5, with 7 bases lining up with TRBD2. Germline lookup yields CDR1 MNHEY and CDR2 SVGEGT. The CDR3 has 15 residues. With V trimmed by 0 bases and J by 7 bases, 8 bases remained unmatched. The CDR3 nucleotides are TGTGCCAGCAGTTACTCGGCTAGCGGAGGCGGGACCCAGTACTTC. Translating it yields CASSYSASGGGTQYF.